The entry below describes one T cell receptor (beta chain). Its antigen is not known. The PCR had 60 Vbeta and 13 Jbeta primers. Data came from immunoSEQ multiplex PCR; TCRdb stores just in-frame clones and leaves some out. The sample consists of approximately 110,000 clones, around 82% of them appearing once. This record belongs to a study of cytomegalovirus exposure and HLA in healthy donors. Germline V gene sequence: CDR1 SGDLS, CDR2 YYNGEE. V shed 0 bases and J 3 bases; nucleotides not matched to a gene: 5. CDR3 size: 17 residues. Study-wide findings and caveats: 87-base-pair reads could not separate some V segments, including TRBV6-2 and TRBV6-3. For cytomegalovirus status, the classifier reportedly gave diagnoses with high specificity and sensitivity.

The chain uses TRBV9 and TRBJ2-1; 11 bases line up with TRBD2. The receptor was isolated from a woman aged 25 to 45 in good health and CMV-seropositive. Sample: PBMCs. This CDR3 reads CASSVGGLAVFYNEQFF. The CDR3 DNA follows: TGTGCCAGCAGCGTAGGGGGACTAGCGGTCTTCTACAATGAGCAGTTCTTC.